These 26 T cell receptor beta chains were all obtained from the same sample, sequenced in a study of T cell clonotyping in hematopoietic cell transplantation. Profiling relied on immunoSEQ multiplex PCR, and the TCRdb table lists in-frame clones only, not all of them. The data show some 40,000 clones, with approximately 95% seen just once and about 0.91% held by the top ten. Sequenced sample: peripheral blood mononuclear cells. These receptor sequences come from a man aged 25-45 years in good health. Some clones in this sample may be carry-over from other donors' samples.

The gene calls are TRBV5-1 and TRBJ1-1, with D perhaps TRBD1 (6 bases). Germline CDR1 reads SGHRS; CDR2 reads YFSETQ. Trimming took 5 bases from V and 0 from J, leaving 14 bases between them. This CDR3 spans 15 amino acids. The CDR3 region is CASRRDGQLNTEAFF. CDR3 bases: TGCGCCAGCAGACGAGATGGACAGCTGAACACTGAAGCTTTCTTT.

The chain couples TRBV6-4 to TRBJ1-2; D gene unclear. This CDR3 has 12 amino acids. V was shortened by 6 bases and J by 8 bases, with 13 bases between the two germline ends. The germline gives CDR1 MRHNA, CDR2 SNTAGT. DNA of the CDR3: TGTGCCAGCAGCACACCCGGGGAAGGCTACACCTTC. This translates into CASSTPGEGYTF.

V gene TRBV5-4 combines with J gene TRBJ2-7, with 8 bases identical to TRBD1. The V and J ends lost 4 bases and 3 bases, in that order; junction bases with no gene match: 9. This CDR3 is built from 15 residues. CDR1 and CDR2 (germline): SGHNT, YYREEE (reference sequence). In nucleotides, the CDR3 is TGTGCCAGCAGCGTACAGGGGGGAGCCCTCTACGAGCAGTACTTC. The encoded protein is CASSVQGGALYEQYF.

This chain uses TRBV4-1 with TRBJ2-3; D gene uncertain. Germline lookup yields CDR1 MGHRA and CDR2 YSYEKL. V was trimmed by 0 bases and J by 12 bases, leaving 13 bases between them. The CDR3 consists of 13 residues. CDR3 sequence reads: CASSQDSPTPQYF. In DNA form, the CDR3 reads TGCGCCAGCAGCCAAGACTCCCCCACCCCCCAGTATTTT.

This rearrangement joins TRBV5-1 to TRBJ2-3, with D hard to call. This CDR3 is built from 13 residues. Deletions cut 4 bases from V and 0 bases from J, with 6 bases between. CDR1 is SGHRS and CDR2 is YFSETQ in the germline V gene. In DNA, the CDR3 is TGCGCCAGCAGCAGACACAGCACAGATACGCAGTATTTT. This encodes CASSRHSTDTQYF.

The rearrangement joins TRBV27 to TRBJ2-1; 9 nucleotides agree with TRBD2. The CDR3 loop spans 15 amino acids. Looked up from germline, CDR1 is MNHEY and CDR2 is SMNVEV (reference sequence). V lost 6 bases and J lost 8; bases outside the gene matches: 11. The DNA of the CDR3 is TGTGCCAGCAGCTCGGGCGCGGGAGGGAGGGATGAGCAGTTCTTC. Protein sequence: CASSSGAGGRDEQFF.

The CDR3 is CASSIPGLGNEQYF. The CDR3 bases are TGTGCCAGCAGTATACCGGGACTAGGTAACGAGCAGTACTTC. The chain recombines TRBV2 with TRBJ2-7; TRBD2 matches 8 bases. CDR3 length: 14 amino acids. Germline values: CDR1 SNHLY, CDR2 FYNNEI. The V and J ends lost 5 bases and 5 bases, in that order; junction bases with no gene match: 8.

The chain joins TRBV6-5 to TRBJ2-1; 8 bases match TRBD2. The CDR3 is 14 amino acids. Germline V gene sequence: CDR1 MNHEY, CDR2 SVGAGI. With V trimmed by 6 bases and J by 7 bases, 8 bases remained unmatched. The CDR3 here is CASRVGGAVNEQFF. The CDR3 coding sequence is TGTGCCAGCAGGGTCGGGGGGGCCGTGAATGAGCAGTTCTTC.

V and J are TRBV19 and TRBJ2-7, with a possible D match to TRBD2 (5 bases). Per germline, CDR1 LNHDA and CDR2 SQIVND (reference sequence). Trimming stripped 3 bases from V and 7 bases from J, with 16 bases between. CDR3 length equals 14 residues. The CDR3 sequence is CASSIVGGSGEQYF. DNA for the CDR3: TGTGCCAGTAGTATTGTTGGCGGGTCCGGGGAGCAGTACTTC.

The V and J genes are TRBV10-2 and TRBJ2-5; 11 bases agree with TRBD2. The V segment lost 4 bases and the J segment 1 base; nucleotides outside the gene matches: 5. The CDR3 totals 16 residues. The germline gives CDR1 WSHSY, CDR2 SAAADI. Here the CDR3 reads CASSVGSGGGQETQYF. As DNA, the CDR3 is TGCGCCAGCAGTGTTGGTAGCGGGGGGGGCCAAGAGACCCAGTACTTC.

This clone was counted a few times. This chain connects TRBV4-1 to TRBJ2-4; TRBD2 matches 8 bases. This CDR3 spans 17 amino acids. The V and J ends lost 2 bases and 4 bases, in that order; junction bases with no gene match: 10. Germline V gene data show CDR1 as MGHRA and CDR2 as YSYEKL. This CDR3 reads CASSQPTSGQHKNIQYF. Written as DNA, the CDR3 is TGCGCCAGCAGCCAACCAACTAGCGGTCAACATAAAAACATTCAGTACTTC.

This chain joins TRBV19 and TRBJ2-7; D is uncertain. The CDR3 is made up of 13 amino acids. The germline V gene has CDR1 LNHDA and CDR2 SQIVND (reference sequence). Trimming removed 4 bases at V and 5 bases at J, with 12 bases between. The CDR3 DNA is TGTGCCAGTAGTACAATGACTGCGGACGAGCAGTACTTC. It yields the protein CASSTMTADEQYF.

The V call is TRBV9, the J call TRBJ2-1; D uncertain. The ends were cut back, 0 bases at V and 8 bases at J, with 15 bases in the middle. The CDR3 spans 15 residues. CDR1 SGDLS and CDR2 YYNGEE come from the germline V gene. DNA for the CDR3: TGTGCCAGCAGCGTAGTCCCCACCTATCGCGATGAGCAGTTCTTC. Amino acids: CASSVVPTYRDEQFF.

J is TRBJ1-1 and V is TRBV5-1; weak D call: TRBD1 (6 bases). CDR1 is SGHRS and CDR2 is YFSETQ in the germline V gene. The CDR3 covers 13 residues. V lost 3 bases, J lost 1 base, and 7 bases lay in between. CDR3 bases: TGCGCCAGCAGCTGGGGACAGAACACTGAAGCTTTCTTT. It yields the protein CASSWGQNTEAFF.

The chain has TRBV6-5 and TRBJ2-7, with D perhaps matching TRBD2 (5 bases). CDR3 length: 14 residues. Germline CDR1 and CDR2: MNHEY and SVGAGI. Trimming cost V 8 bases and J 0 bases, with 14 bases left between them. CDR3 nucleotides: TGTGCCAGCGTCAACTGCGGGTACTCCTACGAGCAGTACTTC. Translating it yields CASVNCGYSYEQYF.

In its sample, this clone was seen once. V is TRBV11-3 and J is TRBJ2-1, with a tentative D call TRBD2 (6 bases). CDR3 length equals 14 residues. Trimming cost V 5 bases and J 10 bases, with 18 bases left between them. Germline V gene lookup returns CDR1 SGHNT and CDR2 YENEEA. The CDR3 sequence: CASSRRLEVREQFF. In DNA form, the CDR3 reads TGTGCCAGCAGCCGCCGACTAGAGGTGCGCGAGCAGTTCTTC.

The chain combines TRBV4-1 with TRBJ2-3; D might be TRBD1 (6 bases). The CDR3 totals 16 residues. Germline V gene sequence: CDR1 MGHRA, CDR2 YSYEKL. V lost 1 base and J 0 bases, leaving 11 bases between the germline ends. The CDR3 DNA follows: TGCGCCAGCAGCCAAGTGATGGGGGCGAGCACAGATACGCAGTATTTT. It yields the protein CASSQVMGASTDTQYF.

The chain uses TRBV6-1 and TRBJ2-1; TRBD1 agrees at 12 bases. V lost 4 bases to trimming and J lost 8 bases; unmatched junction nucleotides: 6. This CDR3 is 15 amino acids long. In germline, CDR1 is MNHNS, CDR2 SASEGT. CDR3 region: CASSGRDRGRDEQFF. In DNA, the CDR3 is TGTGCCAGCAGTGGCCGGGACAGGGGGCGCGATGAGCAGTTCTTC.

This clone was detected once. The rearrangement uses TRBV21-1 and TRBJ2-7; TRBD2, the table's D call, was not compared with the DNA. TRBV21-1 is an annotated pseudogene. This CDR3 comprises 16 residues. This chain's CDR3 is CASSVNSESSTSGQYF. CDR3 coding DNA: TGTGCCAGCAGCGTGAACTCAGAGTCTTCCACAAGCGGGCAGTACTTC.

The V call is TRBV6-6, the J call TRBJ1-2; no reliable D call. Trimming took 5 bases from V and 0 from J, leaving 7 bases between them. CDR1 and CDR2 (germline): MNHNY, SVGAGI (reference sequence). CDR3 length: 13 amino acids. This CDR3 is CASSPSPNYGYTF. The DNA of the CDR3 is TGTGCCAGCAGTCCATCACCTAACTATGGCTACACCTTC.

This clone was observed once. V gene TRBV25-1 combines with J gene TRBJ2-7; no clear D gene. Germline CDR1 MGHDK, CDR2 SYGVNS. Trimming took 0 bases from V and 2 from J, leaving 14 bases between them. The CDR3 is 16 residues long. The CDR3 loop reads CASSEYMKGPTYEQYF. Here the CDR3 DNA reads TGTGCCAGCAGTGAATATATGAAAGGGCCTACCTACGAGCAGTACTTC.

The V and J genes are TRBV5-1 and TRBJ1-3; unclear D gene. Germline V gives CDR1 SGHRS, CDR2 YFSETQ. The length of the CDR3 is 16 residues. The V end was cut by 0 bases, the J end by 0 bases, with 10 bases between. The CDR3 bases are TGCGCCAGCAGCTTGGAAGAGAGCAACTCTGGAAACACCATATATTTT. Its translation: CASSLEESNSGNTIYF.

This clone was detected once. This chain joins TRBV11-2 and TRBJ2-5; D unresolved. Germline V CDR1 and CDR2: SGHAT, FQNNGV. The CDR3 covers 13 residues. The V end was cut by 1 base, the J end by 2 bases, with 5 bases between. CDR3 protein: CASSLGRQETQYF. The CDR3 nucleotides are TGTGCCAGCAGCTTAGGACGACAAGAGACCCAGTACTTC.

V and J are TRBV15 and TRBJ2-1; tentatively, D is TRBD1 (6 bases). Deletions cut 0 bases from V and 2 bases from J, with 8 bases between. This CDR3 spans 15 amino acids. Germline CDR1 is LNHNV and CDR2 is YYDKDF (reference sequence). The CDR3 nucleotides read TGTGCCACCAGCAGAGAAGGGGGTACCTACAATGAGCAGTTCTTC. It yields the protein CATSREGGTYNEQFF.

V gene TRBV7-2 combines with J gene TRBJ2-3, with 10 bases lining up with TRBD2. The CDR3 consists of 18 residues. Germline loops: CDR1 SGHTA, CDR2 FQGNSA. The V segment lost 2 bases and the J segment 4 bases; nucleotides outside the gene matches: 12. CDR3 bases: TGTGCCAGCAGCTTAAGCCCCCCCCTAGCGGGAGTTCCAGATACGCAGTATTTT. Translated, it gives CASSLSPPLAGVPDTQYF.

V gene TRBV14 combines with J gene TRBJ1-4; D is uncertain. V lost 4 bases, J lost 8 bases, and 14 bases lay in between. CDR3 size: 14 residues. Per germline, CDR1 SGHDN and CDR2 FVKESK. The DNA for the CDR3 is TGTGCCAGCAGCCCGGTCCGGGGTAACGAAAAACTGTTTTTT. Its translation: CASSPVRGNEKLFF.